The present T cell receptor beta chain was sequenced within a study of blood T cell repertoires in COVID-19. This CDR3 is built from 16 residues. Germline loops: CDR1 MGHDK, CDR2 SYGVNS. The ends lost 4 bases at V and 6 bases at J; junction bases unmatched: 12. Source study methods: The authors estimated nucleated cell counts from reference gene primer amplification. The assay was immunoSEQ multiplex PCR, and TCRdb's table has in-frame clones only and misses some. V, J and clone size were drawn from that table, and D and trimming were deduced from the DNA. Of approximately 94,000 clones listed, just over 90% were seen once; the top ten hold 3% to 4.5%.

The sample taken for sequencing was peripheral blood. The gene calls are TRBV25-1 and TRBJ2-3; 8 nucleotides match TRBD1. This TCR derives from a woman aged 45-60 years in a cohort sampled during active COVID-19. CDR3 DNA sequence: TGTGCCAGCAGTGCTATGACAGGGGTTCCTGGGGATACGCAGTATTTT. Translated: CASSAMTGVPGDTQYF.